This T cell receptor (beta chain) was sequenced for a study of CD8 T cells in cerebrospinal fluid in Alzheimer's disease. Across the study: Clonal expansion of CSF T cells was measured with plate-based and droplet-based single-cell sequencing.

This clonotype is called medium-sized based on its frequency. This CDR3 is 12 amino acids long. CDR1 is MDHEN, CDR2 SYDVKM, per germline. CSF cells were profiled by 10X single-cell V(D)J and 5' expression. One entry per CDR3 protein, without DNA, is what TCRdb gives after re-calling the 10x single-cell sequencing reads. The sample holds 950 to 1,500 distinct CDR3 sequences. The sample taken for sequencing was cerebrospinal fluid. The genes are TRBV28 and TRBJ1-4. The clonotype originates from a human donor in good health. The CDR3 sequence: CASSLRGEKLFF. The full variable domain, rest sourced from reference TRBV28 and TRBJ1-4, is DVKVTQSSRYLVKRTGEKVFLECVQDMDHENMFWYRQDPGLGLRLIYFSYDVKMKEKGDIPEGYSVSREKKERFSLILESASTNQTSMYLCASSLRGEKLFFGSGTQLSVL.